This TCR beta chain was recovered during a study of blood T cell repertoires in COVID-19. Study-level information: Italy, Spain and the United States were the sources of the convalescent and acute COVID-19 samples. T cells, B-cell-depleted T cells, or PBMCs provided the cDNA or gDNA that served as material.

The assay was immunoSEQ multiplex PCR, and TCRdb's table has in-frame clones only and misses some. The data contain around 100,000 clones, around 92% of them seen just once; the ten biggest clones take up 5.7%. CDR1 and CDR2 (germline): LNHDA, SQIVND (reference sequence). Unmatched junction bases numbered 11, after V lost 4 bases and J lost 5 bases. The CDR3 consists of 16 residues. The receptor comes from a man aged 50 to 59 with active COVID-19. The sequenced sample was peripheral blood. This chain links TRBV19 with TRBJ2-7; 10 positions match TRBD1. The CDR3 nucleotides are TGTGCCAGTAGTACGCAGCGACGGACAGGGGGGCACGAGCAGTACTTC. It is translated as CASSTQRRTGGHEQYF.